The sequence of this TCR beta chain was determined in a study of metastatic and nonmetastatic thyroid tumors. CDR1 and CDR2 (germline): SGHRS, YFSETQ. The CDR3 extends over 15 amino acids. J was trimmed by 4 bases and V by 1 base; bases with no gene match: 8. TCRdb reprocessed the PCR reads using MiXCR. This table holds about 92,000 clones, about 15% found once. The entire patient cohort was treatment-naive prior to thyroid surgery. This receptor was taken from a female donor with papillary thyroid cancer or a benign thyroid nodule (not recorded which). Some clones in this sample may be carry-over from other donors' samples. The gene calls are TRBV5-1 and TRBJ2-7, with 7 nucleotides matching TRBD1. Sequencing input: blood. The CDR3 DNA reads as TGCGCCAGCAGCTTGTATGGGACAGCCCAATACGAGCAGTACTTC. Residues: CASSLYGTAQYEQYF. Full variable domain (outside the CDR3, taken from reference TRBV5-1 and TRBJ2-7): KAGVTQTPRYLIKTRGQQVTLSCSPISGHRSVSWYQQTPGQGLQFLFEYFSETQRNKGNFPGRFSGRQFSNSRSEMNVSTLELGDSALYLCASSLYGTAQYEQYFGPGTRLTVT.